The source of this T cell receptor (beta chain) is a study of TIL therapy for anti-PD-1-resistant metastatic lung cancer. Across the whole study: Patients had a median age of approximately 57 years (range 38-75).

The sample holds a few counts of this clone. The libraries were made with immunoSEQ v3. Libraries were sequenced to some 2 million read pairs (survey) or roughly 4.5-6.5 million (deep). Measured with immunoSEQ multiplex PCR; TCRdb has only the in-frame clones, and not every one. Of approximately 95,000 clones listed, roughly 65% are singletons. Specified time point: pre-treatment sample, taken before nivolumab and TIL therapy. Pleural nodules or supraclavicular lymph nodes made up most of the excised metastases sampled. This TCR was recovered from a person between 30 and 79 years old with non-small cell lung cancer. The specimen was tumor tissue, collected at baseline.

The CDR3 sequence is CASQSSGTDTQYF. The CDR3 bases are TGTGCCAGCCAATCTTCGGGGACAGATACGCAGTATTTT. The genes are TRBV7-7 and TRBJ2-3, with a tentative D call TRBD2 (5 bases). Germline V gives CDR1 SSHAT, CDR2 FNYEAQ (reference sequence). CDR3 length equals 13 residues. With 8 bases removed from V and 3 bases from J, the gap between germline ends came to 12 bases.